This T cell receptor (beta chain) was captured by sequencing in a study of T cell repertoires in cytomegalovirus infection. Study-wide points: Dominating the ex vivo response were HLA-C-restricted CMV-specific TCR beta clonotypes.

TCRdb re-called the reads with MiXCR, one entry per CDR3 protein. The sample carries approximately 770,000 distinct CDR3 sequences, around 29% recorded once. Per germline, CDR1 MDHEN and CDR2 SYDVKM. J lost 1 base, V lost 7 bases, and 6 bases had no gene match. This CDR3 contains 14 residues. As to this clonotype: Its target is unknown.

The rearrangement uses TRBV28 and TRBJ2-5; 7 bases align to TRBD1. The TCR was taken from a human donor in good health (CMV status not recorded). Some clones in this sample may be carry-over from other donors' samples. This specimen consisted of cultured CD8+ T cells from PBMCs, obtained from culture after CMV antigen stimulation. CDR3 sequence (DNA): TGTGCCAGCACCCTGACAGGGATCCAAGAGACCCAGTACTTC. Its protein product is CASTLTGIQETQYF.